Described below is a single T cell receptor beta chain sequence and its context. No antigen is known for it. This record belongs to a study of T cell responses to AZD1222 COVID-19 vaccine. The CDR3 covers 15 residues. Germline assignment: CDR1 MNHEY and CDR2 SMNVEV (reference sequence). V lost 3 bases to trimming and J lost 0 bases, with 9 bases between them. Study-wide results and limits: White British people made up most donors, females outnumbered males, and clonal diversity was possibly underestimated.

The method was immunoSEQ multiplex PCR; TCRdb's version includes in-frame clones alone and lacks a portion of them. The sample has about 150,000 clones, 90% seen once. The receptor's source is an adult who received the AZD1222 COVID-19 vaccine. Sequenced here: peripheral blood, sampled 28 days after the second AZD1222 dose. The V and J genes are TRBV27 and TRBJ1-5; D remains ambiguous. The CDR3 here is CASSFSRNSNQPQHF. CDR3 DNA: TGTGCCAGCAGTTTTTCCAGAAATAGCAATCAGCCCCAGCATTTT.